This TCR beta chain was retrieved from a study of shared clonotypes between healthy human individuals. Overall study: Samples came from a couple of female and a few male donors aged 18 to 49. There were three CD4 naive, three CD4 memory, two CD8 naive and one CD8 memory plates per donor.

V lost 1 base, J lost 5 bases, and 6 bases stayed unmatched. The CDR3 contains 16 residues. Looked up from germline, CDR1 is SGHRS and CDR2 is YFSETQ. Measured with immunoSEQ multiplex PCR; TCRdb has only the in-frame clones, and not every one. The repertoire holds roughly 2.2 million clones, with 80% to 95% as singletons. Study-level points and caveats: In contrast to clonotypes shared by all four donors, non-shared clonotypes had lower generation probabilities.

This clone was seen once. The antigen is not known. Sequenced sample: naive CD4+ T cells from PBMCs. Subset: CD45RA+ positively selected. V and J are TRBV5-1 and TRBJ2-2, with 9 bases lining up with TRBD1. The origin of this receptor is a man aged 18 to 29 in good health. Some clones in this sample may be carry-over from other donors' samples. The CDR3 DNA reads as TGCGCCAGCAGCTTGACAGGGGGCCTTTCGACCGGGGAGCTGTTTTTT. Translating gives CASSLTGGLSTGELFF.